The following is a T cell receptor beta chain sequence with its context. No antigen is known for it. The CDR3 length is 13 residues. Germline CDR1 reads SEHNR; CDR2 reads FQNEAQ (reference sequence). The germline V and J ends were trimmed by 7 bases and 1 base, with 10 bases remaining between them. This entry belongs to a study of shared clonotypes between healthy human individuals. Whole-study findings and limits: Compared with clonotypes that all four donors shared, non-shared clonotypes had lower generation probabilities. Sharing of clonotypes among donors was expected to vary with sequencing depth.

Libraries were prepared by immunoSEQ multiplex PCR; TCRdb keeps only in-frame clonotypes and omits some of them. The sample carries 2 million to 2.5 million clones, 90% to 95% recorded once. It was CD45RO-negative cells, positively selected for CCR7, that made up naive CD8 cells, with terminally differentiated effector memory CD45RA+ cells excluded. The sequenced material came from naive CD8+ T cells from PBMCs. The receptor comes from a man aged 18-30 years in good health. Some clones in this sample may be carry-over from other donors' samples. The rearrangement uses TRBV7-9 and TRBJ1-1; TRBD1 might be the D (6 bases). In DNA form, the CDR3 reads TGTGCCAGCACCGGACAGAAGAACACTGAAGCTTTCTTT. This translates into CASTGQKNTEAFF.